One sample yielded the 19 T cell receptor beta chains listed below, sequenced in a study of cytomegalovirus exposure and HLA in healthy donors. The PCR employed 60 Vbeta primers together with 13 Jbeta primers. Here immunoSEQ multiplex PCR was the method, and the copy in TCRdb shows in-frame clones only, minus some. The table lists around 150,000 clones, around 65% of them singletons. The sample consisted of PBMCs. Receptors were obtained from a woman in her twenties or thirties in good health and CMV-seropositive.

This rearrangement joins TRBV5-4 to TRBJ2-3, with TRBD2 matching 7 bases. V lost 4 bases and J lost 2; bases outside the gene matches: 4. Per the germline V gene, CDR1 is SGHNT and CDR2 is YYREEE (reference sequence). The CDR3 runs to 14 residues. This CDR3 reads CASSDGTTTDTQYF. CDR3 nucleotide sequence: TGTGCCAGCAGCGACGGGACTACCACAGATACGCAGTATTTT.

The V gene is TRBV5-5, the J gene TRBJ1-2, with 10 positions matching TRBD1. This CDR3 is 15 amino acids long. Looked up from germline, CDR1 is SGHKS and CDR2 is YYEKEE (reference sequence). The trim removed 4 bases at V and 3 bases at J, leaving 6 bases unmatched. CDR3 region: CASSKGQGRDYGYTF. The CDR3, as DNA: TGTGCCAGCAGCAAGGGACAGGGGAGAGACTATGGCTACACCTTC.

This chain links TRBV5-1 with TRBJ2-6; the D gene is possibly TRBD2 (5 bases). Trimming cost V 9 bases and J 3 bases, with 13 bases left between them. The CDR3 is 14 residues long. Germline V gene sequence: CDR1 SGHRS, CDR2 YFSETQ. The CDR3 loop reads CATREGYGANVLTF. CDR3 nucleotide sequence: TGCGCCACCCGAGAGGGTTATGGGGCCAACGTCCTGACTTTC.

The chain links TRBV19 to TRBJ2-5; perhaps TRBD1 as D (5 bases). V was pared by 5 bases and J by 4 bases, with 14 bases between. The CDR3 runs to 14 residues. Germline loops: CDR1 LNHDA, CDR2 SQIVND (reference sequence). As DNA, the CDR3 is TGTGCCAGTAGTTCGACGTGGGGCGGAGAGACCCAGTACTTC. Translation gives CASSSTWGGETQYF.

This clone has just a few counts. The chain combines TRBV6-5 with TRBJ2-7; 9 nucleotides line up with TRBD2. J lost 0 bases, V lost 8 bases, and 8 bases had no gene match. There are 15 residues in the CDR3. Germline-derived CDR1 and CDR2 are MNHEY and SVGAGI. The DNA for the CDR3 is TGTGCCAGCTGGGAGCGGGGGGCGAGCTCCTACGAGCAGTACTTC. Amino acids: CASWERGASSYEQYF.

The J gene is TRBJ2-5, the V gene TRBV7-9; D might be TRBD1 (5 bases). V was pared by 4 bases and J by 5 bases, with 11 bases between. The germline gives CDR1 SEHNR, CDR2 FQNEAQ (reference sequence). The CDR3 has 13 residues. CDR3 residues: CASSSQGDETQYF. The CDR3 DNA reads TGTGCCAGCAGCTCCCAGGGTGACGAGACCCAGTACTTC.

This clone showed up just a few times. This chain joins TRBV19 and TRBJ2-7; D unresolved. The germline V gene encodes CDR1 LNHDA and CDR2 SQIVND (reference sequence). The CDR3 loop spans 16 amino acids. The V end lost 0 bases, the J end lost 0 bases, and 12 bases lay between the germline ends. CDR3 sequence: CASSIDSQVGSYEQYF. DNA for the CDR3: TGTGCCAGTAGTATAGATTCTCAGGTTGGCTCCTACGAGCAGTACTTC.

This clone appeared a few times. The chain carries TRBV27 and TRBJ2-3; 8 bases match TRBD2. The CDR3 length is 16 residues. Trimming removed 5 bases from V and 4 bases from J; junction bases left unmatched: 11. The germline V gene encodes CDR1 MNHEY and CDR2 SMNVEV (reference sequence). The CDR3 DNA sequence: TGTGCCAGCAGTACAAAAGGACTAGCAAATTCAGATACGCAGTATTTT. It is translated as CASSTKGLANSDTQYF.

The rearrangement links TRBV7-8 to TRBJ1-2, with D perhaps TRBD1 (5 bases). The CDR3 runs to 15 residues. Germline lookup yields CDR1 SGHVS and CDR2 FQNEAQ. The V and J ends lost 2 bases and 2 bases respectively, with 12 bases between them. The CDR3 protein is CASSLNTGLNYGYTF. The DNA for the CDR3 is TGTGCCAGCAGCTTAAACACGGGACTCAACTATGGCTACACCTTC. The full variable domain, with the rest looked up from reference TRBV7-8 and TRBJ1-2, is GAGVSQSPRYKVAKRGQDVALRCDPISGHVSLFWYQQALGQGPEFLTYFQNEAQLDKSGLPSDRFFAERPEGSVSTLKIQRTQQEDSAVYLCASSLNTGLNYGYTFGSGTRLTVV.

The rearrangement links TRBV5-4 to TRBJ1-6; 10 bases agree with TRBD1. Germline-derived CDR1 and CDR2 are SGHNT and YYREEE (reference sequence). J was trimmed by 7 bases and V by 8 bases; bases with no gene match: 3. The CDR3 is 13 amino acids. The CDR3 bases are TGTGCCAGTAAGGGACAGGGGAATTCACCCCTCCACTTT. This translates into CASKGQGNSPLHF. The whole variable domain, remainder taken from reference TRBV5-4 and TRBJ1-6, is ETGVTQSPTHLIKTRGQQVTLRCSSQSGHNTVSWYQQALGQGPQFIFQYYREEENGRGNFPPRFSGLQFPNYSSELNVNALELDDSALYLCASKGQGNSPLHFGNGTRLTVT.

J is TRBJ1-1 and V is TRBV5-1; D not certain. The V end lost 9 bases, the J end lost 0 bases, and 12 bases lay between the germline ends. Per the germline V gene, CDR1 is SGHRS and CDR2 is YFSETQ. The CDR3 consists of 13 residues. CDR3 amino acids: CATREGVNTEAFF. DNA for the CDR3: TGCGCCACCCGGGAGGGCGTGAACACTGAAGCTTTCTTT.

The gene calls are TRBV7-2 and TRBJ2-7; possibly TRBD2 for D (6 bases). The V gene's germline CDR1 is SGHTA and CDR2 FQGNSA. The CDR3 has 14 residues. The germline V and J ends were trimmed by 5 bases and 3 bases, with 14 bases remaining between them. CDR3 protein: CASSRHQGGYEQYF. DNA of the CDR3: TGTGCCAGCAGCCGACATCAGGGAGGCTACGAGCAGTACTTC.

The chain employs TRBV27 and TRBJ2-3; D unclear. CDR1 is MNHEY and CDR2 is SMNVEV in the germline V gene (reference sequence). The CDR3 sequence is 13 residues long. The V and J ends lost 7 bases and 2 bases respectively, with 10 bases between them. In DNA, the CDR3 is TGTGCCAGCACTACAGTGGACACAGATACGCAGTATTTT. Translated: CASTTVDTDTQYF.

This clone has a handful of counts. The rearrangement uses TRBV7-9 and TRBJ2-2; D remains unclear. Looked up from germline, CDR1 is SEHNR and CDR2 is FQNEAQ (reference sequence). V was pared by 3 bases and J by 6 bases, with 11 bases between. This CDR3 has 14 amino acids. CDR3 nucleotides: TGTGCCAGCAGCTTCCGTACTGATTCCGGGGAGCTGTTTTTT. It yields the protein CASSFRTDSGELFF.

The V gene is TRBV5-1, the J gene TRBJ2-7; TRBD1 matches 7 bases. V lost 2 bases and J lost 0; bases outside the gene matches: 8. Germline V gives CDR1 SGHRS, CDR2 YFSETQ. The CDR3 runs 16 residues. CDR3 sequence: CASSFLPGQSSYEQYF. Here the CDR3 DNA reads TGCGCCAGCAGCTTCCTTCCGGGACAGAGCTCCTACGAGCAGTACTTC.

The rearrangement joins TRBV15 to TRBJ2-7; a possible D gene is TRBD1 (6 bases). With 1 base removed from V and 3 bases from J, the gap between germline ends came to 7 bases. The CDR3 runs to 13 residues. Germline CDR1 and CDR2: LNHNV and YYDKDF (reference sequence). CDR3 DNA: TGTGCCACCAGCAGAGCGGACAGCTACGAGCAGTACTTC. It translates to CATSRADSYEQYF.

The chain links TRBV2 to TRBJ2-7, with a weak D call TRBD2 (7 bases). The CDR3 covers 15 residues. Germline V CDR1 and CDR2: SNHLY, FYNNEI. The V gene lost 6 bases and the J gene lost 2 bases, with 17 bases spanning the gap. CDR3 sequence (DNA): TGTGCCAGCAGGGAGGGGGGACTACTCGCCTACGAGCAGTACTTC. Its protein is CASREGGLLAYEQYF.

The sample holds a few counts of this clone. The gene calls are TRBV2 and TRBJ2-7; 11 bases match TRBD1. The CDR3 is made up of 15 amino acids. CDR1 is SNHLY, CDR2 FYNNEI, per germline. V shed 5 bases and J 6 bases; nucleotides not matched to a gene: 9. CDR3 nucleotides: TGTGCCAGCAGTAACCGTCCAGGGACAGGGGGCGAGCAGTACTTC. Its translation: CASSNRPGTGGEQYF. Looking up the rest from reference TRBV2 and TRBJ2-7 gives the full variable domain: EPEVTQTPSHQVTQMGQEVILRCVPISNHLYFYWYRQILGQKVEFLVSFYNNEISEKSEIFDDQFSVERPDGSNFTLKIRSTKLEDSAMYFCASSNRPGTGGEQYFGPGTRLTVT.

V gene TRBV4-2 combines with J gene TRBJ2-5; TRBD1 matches 9 bases. V lost 1 base to trimming and J lost 3 bases; unmatched junction nucleotides: 3. Germline CDR1 is LGHNA and CDR2 is YNFKEQ. The CDR3 has 15 residues. CDR3 protein: CASSQGGTGKETQYF. CDR3 DNA: TGTGCCAGCAGCCAAGGAGGGACAGGGAAAGAGACCCAGTACTTC.